Shown below are 26 T cell receptor beta chains from a single sample sequenced in a study of T-cell memory formation after mild COVID-19. In TCRdb, the 5' RACE reads were re-called with MiXCR into one record per CDR3 protein. In the table there are about 110,000 distinct CDR3 sequences, 9.5% to 15% of which are singletons. The sequencing input was PBMCs or a T cell subset sorted from them (not recorded which). These receptors all stem from an adult woman who had mild COVID-19 (a few samples of this study predate the infection). Cell type and time point are not known.

This clonotype showed up many times. The chain has TRBV4-1 and TRBJ2-1, with 13 bases matching TRBD2. Trimming at V came to 4 bases and at J to 0 bases, leaving 3 bases not matched to a gene. CDR1 and CDR2 from the germline V gene are MGHRA and YSYEKL. The CDR3 has 17 residues. The chain's CDR3 is CASSRLAGGLSYNEQFF. DNA of the CDR3: TGCGCCAGCAGCCGACTAGCGGGAGGTCTCTCCTACAATGAGCAGTTCTTC.

This clonotype occurred a few times. This chain joins TRBV3-1 and TRBJ2-3; 14 nucleotides align to TRBD2. The germline CDR1 and CDR2 sequences are LGHDT and YNNKEL (reference sequence). V dropped 6 bases and J dropped 5; count of bases not matched to a gene: 7. The CDR3 loop spans 16 amino acids. The CDR3 is CASRTTSGGGEDTQYF. In DNA, the CDR3 is TGTGCCAGCAGGACGACTAGCGGGGGGGGAGAAGATACGCAGTATTTT.

The chain links TRBV7-9 to TRBJ1-2; D remains ambiguous. This CDR3 has 16 residues. Germline assignment: CDR1 SEHNR and CDR2 FQNEAQ (reference sequence). The V and J ends lost 1 base and 2 bases respectively, with 14 bases between them. DNA of the CDR3: TGTGCCAGCAGCTTAGGGGTGGAGGGTGCGAACTATGGCTACACCTTC. It encodes CASSLGVEGANYGYTF.

V gene TRBV7-9 combines with J gene TRBJ1-2; D possibly corresponds to TRBD1 (6 bases). V lost 2 bases to trimming and J lost 5 bases, with 15 bases between them. Germline values: CDR1 SEHNR, CDR2 FQNEAQ (reference sequence). This CDR3 has 15 amino acids. The CDR3 DNA reads TGTGCCAGCAGCTTAACCGGGACACCGGGGTATGGCTACACCTTC. It codes for CASSLTGTPGYGYTF.

V is TRBV6-5 and J is TRBJ2-3; 12 nucleotides match TRBD2. Per germline, CDR1 MNHEY and CDR2 SVGAGI. The CDR3 covers 16 residues. V shed 4 bases, J shed 2 bases, and the junction held 4 bases outside the gene matches. DNA of the CDR3: TGTGCCAGCAGTTCCGGACTAGCGGGGCCCACAGATACGCAGTATTTT. Its protein product is CASSSGLAGPTDTQYF.

Of note for this clonotype: This may arise from a read error, as a much more abundant clone is one base away. The chain recombines TRBV12-3 or TRBV12-4 with TRBJ2-2; TRBD1 aligns across 9 bases. This CDR3 is 16 amino acids long. The CDR3 DNA follows: TGTGCCAGCTGCCCGACCGGGACAGGGAGGACCGGGGAGCTGTATTTT. This codes for CASCPTGTGRTGELYF.

In this sample, this clonotype turned up a few times. This chain uses TRBV4-1 with TRBJ1-5, with D uncertain. The CDR3 loop spans 15 amino acids. Germline V gene lookup returns CDR1 MGHRA and CDR2 YSYEKL. V was trimmed by 2 bases and J by 6 bases, leaving 14 bases between them. CDR3 region: CASSQIAGEGQPQHF. In DNA, the CDR3 is TGCGCCAGCAGCCAAATCGCAGGTGAGGGTCAGCCCCAGCATTTT.

This chain uses TRBV9 with TRBJ2-1; 12 bases line up with TRBD2. Germline-derived CDR1 and CDR2 are SGDLS and YYNGEE. This CDR3 spans 15 amino acids. V lost 4 bases, J lost 10 bases, and 9 bases stayed unmatched. CDR3 bases: TGTGCCAGCAGCCACGCACTAGCGGGAGGTCGCGAGCAGTTCTTC. Its protein product is CASSHALAGGREQFF. Full variable domain (remainder filled in from reference TRBV9 and TRBJ2-1): DSGVTQTPKHLITATGQRVTLRCSPRSGDLSVYWYQQSLDQGLQFLIQYYNGEERAKGNILERFSAQQFPDLHSELNLSSLELGDSALYFCASSHALAGGREQFFGPGTRLTVL.

This clonotype was seen ten or more times. J is TRBJ2-2 and V is TRBV12-3 or TRBV12-4; D is perhaps TRBD1 (6 bases). V was trimmed by 4 bases and J by 3 bases, leaving 15 bases between them. This CDR3 spans 16 amino acids. Here the CDR3 reads CASSSGEGVYTGELFF. CDR3 nucleotide sequence: TGTGCCAGCAGTTCCGGTGAGGGGGTATACACCGGGGAGCTGTTTTTT.

A few counts support this clonotype. The V and J genes are TRBV10-3 and TRBJ2-7, with D hard to call. The CDR3 length is 12 residues. Trimming removed 3 bases from V and 6 bases from J, with 9 bases in between. CDR1 ENHRY and CDR2 SYGVKD come from the germline V gene. In DNA form, the CDR3 reads TGTGCCATCAGTGAAGGTGGATCCGAGCAGTACTTC. Its protein product is CAISEGGSEQYF.

The CDR3 DNA is TGTGCCAGCAGGACAACCTACGAGCAGTACTTC. Its translation: CASRTTYEQYF. J is TRBJ2-7 and V is TRBV2, with D unclear. The length of the CDR3 is 11 residues. Deletions cut 6 bases from V and 2 bases from J, with 5 bases between. The V gene's germline CDR1 is SNHLY and CDR2 FYNNEI.

The chain joins TRBV7-9 to TRBJ2-7; no firm D call. The CDR3 has 13 residues. V lost 4 bases and J lost 6, with 13 bases in between. The germline V gene encodes CDR1 SEHNR and CDR2 FQNEAQ (reference sequence). The CDR3 region is CASSSAGRAEQYF. CDR3 nucleotide sequence: TGTGCCAGCAGCTCCGCCGGAAGAGCCGAGCAGTACTTC. Full variable domain (remainder filled in from reference TRBV7-9 and TRBJ2-7): DTGVSQNPRHKITKRGQNVTFRCDPISEHNRLYWYRQTLGQGPEFLTYFQNEAQLEKSRLLSDRFSAERPKGSFSTLEIQRTEQGDSAMYLCASSSAGRAEQYFGPGTRLTVT.

This clonotype has a count of ten or more. The chain links TRBV7-9 to TRBJ2-7; perhaps TRBD2 as D (6 bases). The CDR3 is made up of 16 amino acids. V gave up 5 bases and J gave up 3 bases, with 20 bases separating them. Germline CDR1 is SEHNR and CDR2 is FQNEAQ (reference sequence). In DNA form, the CDR3 reads TGTGCCAGCAGCCCCTTATCCGGGACGGACTACTACGAGCAGTACTTC. It codes for CASSPLSGTDYYEQYF.

This clonotype has ten or more counts. The chain is built from TRBV10-3 and TRBJ2-3, with a tentative D call TRBD1 (6 bases). The CDR3 is 15 amino acids. V shed 2 bases and J shed 2 bases, with 11 bases lying between them. Germline V CDR1 and CDR2: ENHRY, SYGVKD. The CDR3 coding sequence is TGTGCCATCAGTGAGAGGGGGAGAGACACAGATACGCAGTATTTT. Protein: CAISERGRDTDTQYF.

The table lists this clonotype with many counts. The CDR3 DNA reads as TGTGCCAGCAGTTACTACGATTGGGGACAACTAAACACTGAAGCTTTCTTT. It yields the protein CASSYYDWGQLNTEAFF. This chain joins TRBV6-5 and TRBJ1-1; perhaps TRBD1 as D (6 bases). This CDR3 has 17 amino acids. Germline V lookup: CDR1 MNHEY, CDR2 SVGAGI. Between the trimmed V and J ends, which lost 1 base and 2 bases, there was a span of 17 bases.

The chain couples TRBV12-3 or TRBV12-4 to TRBJ2-2; TRBD2 aligns across 9 bases. CDR3 length: 13 residues. The junction had 4 bases not matched to a gene; V was cut back by 4 bases and J by 10 bases. The CDR3 DNA sequence: TGTGCCAGCAGTTGGGCGGGAGGGGCGGAGCTGTTTTTT. It codes for CASSWAGGAELFF.

The table lists this clonotype with many counts. This sequence joins TRBV9 and TRBJ2-1, with D unresolved. Trimming stripped 0 bases from V and 6 bases from J, with 7 bases between. This CDR3 is built from 13 residues. Germline lookup yields CDR1 SGDLS and CDR2 YYNGEE. This chain's CDR3 is CASSVDDSNEQFF. The CDR3 DNA sequence: TGTGCCAGCAGCGTAGACGATTCCAATGAGCAGTTCTTC.

Only a few counts were recorded for this clonotype. V usage is TRBV4-2 and J usage is TRBJ2-7; D may be TRBD1 or TRBD2 (5 bases each). The CDR3 length is 14 residues. Trimming left V 5 bases short and J 0 bases short, with 11 bases between. CDR1 LGHNA and CDR2 YNFKEQ come from the germline V gene. The CDR3 bases are TGTGCCAGCAGCAACCGGGACGACTCCTACGAGCAGTACTTC. Its protein product is CASSNRDDSYEQYF.

The DNA of the CDR3 is TGTGCCAGCAGACCAGGGCGGGAGTGGGACGAGCAGTACTTC. This sequence encodes CASRPGREWDEQYF. The rearrangement uses TRBV5-6 and TRBJ2-7; 7 nucleotides agree with TRBD2. The germline gives CDR1 SGHDT, CDR2 YYEEEE. This CDR3 has 14 amino acids. The V and J ends lost 5 bases and 5 bases, in that order; junction bases with no gene match: 10.

The V gene is TRBV15, the J gene TRBJ2-3, with 11 nucleotides matching TRBD2. The CDR3 is made up of 14 amino acids. With V trimmed by 3 bases and J by 6 bases, 2 bases remained unmatched. Germline lookup yields CDR1 LNHNV and CDR2 YYDKDF (reference sequence). The chain's CDR3 is CATSRTSGEDTQYF. The CDR3 coding sequence is TGTGCCACCAGCAGGACTAGCGGGGAGGATACGCAGTATTTT.

This clonotype showed up just once. This rearrangement joins TRBV7-8 to TRBJ2-7; 9 bases match TRBD2. V shed 1 base and J 0 bases; nucleotides not matched to a gene: 7. Germline lookup yields CDR1 SGHVS and CDR2 FQNEAQ. The CDR3 runs 17 residues. The CDR3 region has the DNA TGTGCCAGCAGCTTAGAGCCTAGCGGGGAAATCTCCTACGAGCAGTACTTC. It codes for CASSLEPSGEISYEQYF. Full variable domain (outside the CDR3, taken from reference TRBV7-8 and TRBJ2-7): GAGVSQSPRYKVAKRGQDVALRCDPISGHVSLFWYQQALGQGPEFLTYFQNEAQLDKSGLPSDRFFAERPEGSVSTLKIQRTQQEDSAVYLCASSLEPSGEISYEQYFGPGTRLTVT.

The chain joins TRBV25-1 to TRBJ2-7; D may match TRBD1 or TRBD2 (5 bases each). Germline V lookup: CDR1 MGHDK, CDR2 SYGVNS. Trimming removed 8 bases at V and 0 bases at J, with 8 bases between. The CDR3 consists of 12 residues. DNA for the CDR3: TGTGCCAGCCTGGGGGACTCCTACGAGCAGTACTTC. Translating it yields CASLGDSYEQYF.

The CDR3 reads CASSLGGGAYNEQFF. The CDR3 DNA reads as TGTGCCAGCAGTTTAGGAGGGGGCGCATACAATGAGCAGTTCTTC. V usage is TRBV12-3 or TRBV12-4 and J usage is TRBJ2-1, with 7 bases aligning to TRBD1. J was trimmed by 4 bases and V by 1 base; bases with no gene match: 4. The CDR3 is 15 amino acids.

The J gene is TRBJ1-1, the V gene TRBV24-1; tentative D call: TRBD1 (5 bases). Between the trimmed V and J ends, which lost 9 bases and 5 bases, there was a span of 15 bases. The germline V gene encodes CDR1 KGHDR and CDR2 SFDVKD. The CDR3 runs 13 residues. The CDR3 sequence: CATCCGAETEAFF. The CDR3 DNA sequence: TGTGCCACCTGCTGTGGGGCGGAAACTGAAGCTTTCTTT.

This clonotype has just a few counts. This chain connects TRBV11-3 to TRBJ2-5; D uncertain. V was trimmed by 7 bases and J by 3 bases, leaving 15 bases between them. The CDR3 extends over 14 amino acids. In germline, CDR1 is SGHNT, CDR2 YENEEA. In DNA form, the CDR3 reads TGTGCCAGCACCGATCGGGCATTCGAAGAGACCCAGTACTTC. Protein: CASTDRAFEETQYF.

The chain uses TRBV7-9 and TRBJ2-7; no clear D gene. There are 15 residues in the CDR3. V lost 0 bases, J lost 0 bases, and 9 bases lay in between. CDR1 and CDR2 from the germline V gene are SEHNR and FQNEAQ (reference sequence). CDR3 nucleotides: TGTGCCAGCAGCTTAGCATCTCAGGTCTCCTACGAGCAGTACTTC. This encodes CASSLASQVSYEQYF.